The 27 T cell receptor beta chains presented below share a single source sample, sequenced in a study of blood T cell repertoires in COVID-19. Assay: immunoSEQ multiplex PCR; the TCRdb copy retains only in-frame clones and omits some. The table records approximately 130,000 clones, 84% of them present only once. Sequencing was performed on peripheral blood. The receptors originated from a human donor in a cohort sampled during active COVID-19.

The chain recombines TRBV6-5 with TRBJ2-1; maybe TRBD2 (7 bases). CDR1 is MNHEY and CDR2 is SVGAGI in the germline V gene. Between the trimmed V and J ends, which lost 4 bases and 1 base, there was a span of 11 bases. The CDR3 covers 15 residues. The CDR3 DNA sequence: TGTGCCAGCAGTTCTAAGGGGGGGTCCTACAATGAGCAGTTCTTC. As protein: CASSSKGGSYNEQFF.

The V gene is TRBV7-2, the J gene TRBJ2-5; D may be TRBD2 (6 bases). Trimming cost V 7 bases and J 7 bases, with 25 bases left between them. Per the germline V gene, CDR1 is SGHTA and CDR2 is FQGNSA. The CDR3 spans 16 residues. CDR3 bases: TGTGCCAGCACCGATTCACCGGGCCCCTCGCGGGGGACCCAGTACTTC. This sequence encodes CASTDSPGPSRGTQYF.

The gene calls are TRBV3-1 (or the pseudogene TRBV3-2) and TRBJ1-2; D is unresolved. The CDR3 runs to 13 residues. Germline V gene sequence: CDR1 LGHDT, CDR2 YNNKEL (reference sequence). The V end lost 0 bases, the J end lost 2 bases, and 4 bases lay between the germline ends. CDR3: CASSQDRNYGYTF. The DNA for the CDR3 is TGTGCCAGCAGCCAAGACAGGAACTATGGCTACACCTTC.

This clone has only a few counts. This chain uses TRBV15 with TRBJ2-3; no clear D. CDR1 is LNHNV and CDR2 is YYDKDF in the germline V gene (reference sequence). The V end was cut by 1 base, the J end by 2 bases, with 13 bases between. This CDR3 has 16 amino acids. CDR3 sequence (DNA): TGTGCCACCAGCAGAGCCCCCGGCGGTAACACAGATACGCAGTATTTT. This encodes CATSRAPGGNTDTQYF.

The CDR3 DNA sequence: TGTGCCAGCAACGCCGGACAGGGCCATAAGACCCAGTACTTC. It specifies CASNAGQGHKTQYF. The chain employs TRBV6-5 and TRBJ2-5; TRBD1 agrees at 8 bases. Germline trimming cut 7 bases from V and 6 bases from J; bases unmatched to any gene: 10. The CDR3 is 14 amino acids. CDR1 is MNHEY and CDR2 is SVGAGI in the germline V gene.

This sequence joins TRBV25-1 and TRBJ2-7; a weak D match, TRBD1 (5 bases). This CDR3 contains 16 residues. Germline lookup yields CDR1 MGHDK and CDR2 SYGVNS. V was trimmed by 4 bases and J by 5 bases, leaving 21 bases between them. The CDR3 DNA reads as TGTGCCAGCAGTGGGGCAGGGTTTTGGGTATTCGACGAGCAGTACTTC. It encodes CASSGAGFWVFDEQYF.

This sequence joins TRBV18 and TRBJ1-3; D is undetermined. From germline, CDR1 is KGHSH and CDR2 LQKENI. The CDR3 runs to 14 residues. The V end was cut by 3 bases, the J end by 2 bases, with 8 bases between. The CDR3, as DNA: TGTGCCAGCTCACCCTCCGGGGCTGGAAACACCATATATTTT. This gives the protein CASSPSGAGNTIYF.

This sequence joins TRBV6-5 and TRBJ1-1, with 8 bases lining up with TRBD1. This CDR3 has 15 residues. The germline gives CDR1 MNHEY, CDR2 SVGAGI. V lost 7 bases, J lost 4 bases, and 11 bases stayed unmatched. The chain's CDR3 is CASIGQGFPLTEAFF. The CDR3 DNA is TGTGCCAGCATTGGACAGGGTTTTCCACTCACTGAAGCTTTCTTT.

This clone appeared a few times. The gene calls are TRBV30 and TRBJ2-3; D remains unclear. Trimming pared 7 bases from V and 5 bases from J, leaving 10 bases between. This CDR3 has 11 amino acids. Germline-derived CDR1 and CDR2 are GTSNPN and SVGIG (reference sequence). For the CDR3, the DNA is TGTGCCTCCAGGATTTTAGATACGCAGTATTTT. Protein sequence: CASRILDTQYF.

The J gene is TRBJ2-2, the V gene TRBV5-6, with TRBD1 identical over 9 bases. The CDR3 length is 16 residues. V shed 0 bases, J shed 4 bases, and the junction held 4 bases outside the gene matches. The V gene's germline CDR1 is SGHDT and CDR2 YYEEEE. The CDR3 is CASSLVGQGSTGELFF. The CDR3 DNA reads as TGTGCCAGCAGCTTGGTGGGACAGGGTAGCACCGGGGAGCTGTTTTTT.

The chain employs TRBV3-1 (or the pseudogene TRBV3-2) and TRBJ2-3, with 8 bases lining up with TRBD2. Germline CDR1 reads LGHDT; CDR2 reads YNNKEL (reference sequence). CDR3 length equals 17 residues. V gave up 5 bases and J gave up 4 bases; unmatched junction bases: 14. The DNA for the CDR3 is TGTGCCAGCAGCTCCCGGACTAGCAGACGCACAGCAGATACGCAGTATTTT. This gives the protein CASSSRTSRRTADTQYF.

The chain links TRBV7-8 to TRBJ2-5; 7 bases match TRBD2. V lost 5 bases and J lost 1; bases outside the gene matches: 10. The CDR3 contains 16 residues. Germline V gene sequence: CDR1 SGHVS, CDR2 FQNEAQ. The DNA for the CDR3 is TGTGCCAGCAGCCTCAGCGGGGCGAACCTCCAAGAGACCCAGTACTTC. It codes for CASSLSGANLQETQYF. The full variable domain, its missing parts supplied by reference TRBV7-8 and TRBJ2-5, is GAGVSQSPRYKVAKRGQDVALRCDPISGHVSLFWYQQALGQGPEFLTYFQNEAQLDKSGLPSDRFFAERPEGSVSTLKIQRTQQEDSAVYLCASSLSGANLQETQYFGPGTRLLVL.

This chain uses TRBV5-1 with TRBJ1-1; 9 bases fit TRBD1. The length of the CDR3 is 15 residues. Per the germline V gene, CDR1 is SGHRS and CDR2 is YFSETQ. Trimming cost V 0 bases and J 7 bases; bases outside gene matches: 7. The chain's CDR3 is CASSLGTGGHFEAFF. CDR3 nucleotides: TGCGCCAGCAGCTTGGGCACAGGGGGCCACTTTGAAGCTTTCTTT.

This rearrangement joins TRBV19 to TRBJ1-1; D unresolved. Germline loops: CDR1 LNHDA, CDR2 SQIVND (reference sequence). This CDR3 contains 15 residues. Trimming shortened V by 7 bases and J by 2 bases, and 17 bases separated the two germline ends. The CDR3 nucleotides read TGTGCCAGTACCCACGGGTCGGCCGGAAACACTGAAGCTTTCTTT. It codes for CASTHGSAGNTEAFF. Looking up the rest from reference TRBV19 and TRBJ1-1 gives the full variable domain: DGGITQSPKYLFRKEGQNVTLSCEQNLNHDAMYWYRQDPGQGLRLIYYSQIVNDFQKGDIAEGYSVSREKKESFPLTVTSAQKNPTAFYLCASTHGSAGNTEAFFGQGTRLTVV.

This rearrangement joins TRBV7-3 to TRBJ2-3, with 8 bases identical to TRBD2. V lost 6 bases, J lost 3 bases, and 2 bases stayed unmatched. CDR3 size: 13 residues. CDR1 SGHTA and CDR2 FQGTGA come from the germline V gene. The CDR3 protein is CASSPGGTDTQYF. For the CDR3, the DNA is TGTGCCAGCAGTCCGGGGGGGACAGATACGCAGTATTTT.

J is TRBJ1-5 and V is TRBV6-5, with D possibly being TRBD1 (5 bases). Germline CDR1 reads MNHEY; CDR2 reads SVGAGI. The ends were cut back, 6 bases at V and 5 bases at J, with 11 bases in the middle. The CDR3 consists of 13 residues. DNA of the CDR3: TGTGCCAGCAGACGAACGGGGGATCAGCCCCAGCATTTT. This codes for CASRRTGDQPQHF.

The DNA for the CDR3 is TGTGCCAGTAGTTTTCATCCCGCCCGGGACAGGGACACTGAAGCTTTCTTT. Translated: CASSFHPARDRDTEAFF. V and J are TRBV19 and TRBJ1-1; 9 nucleotides match TRBD1. After removal of 5 bases from V and 3 bases from J, the junction contained 13 bases not matched to a gene. Germline CDR1 LNHDA, CDR2 SQIVND (reference sequence). CDR3 length: 17 amino acids.

This clone was counted a few times. This chain joins TRBV6-1 and TRBJ1-2, with 7 bases aligning to TRBD1. The J segment lost 8 bases and the V segment lost 2 bases, leaving 5 bases of the junction unmatched. This CDR3 region has 13 residues. Germline CDR1 and CDR2: MNHNS and SASEGT. CDR3 sequence: CASSETGVRGYTF. DNA for the CDR3: TGTGCCAGCAGTGAAACAGGGGTCCGGGGCTACACCTTC.

This clone appeared a few times. The chain uses TRBV5-1 and TRBJ2-7, with TRBD1 as a possible D gene (6 bases). The CDR3 length is 13 residues. The germline V gene has CDR1 SGHRS and CDR2 YFSETQ. Trimming pared 3 bases from V and 1 base from J, leaving 8 bases between. The DNA of the CDR3 is TGCGCCAGCAGCTGGACAGAGTCCTACGAGCAGTACTTC. Its translation is CASSWTESYEQYF.

The chain employs TRBV3-1 (or the pseudogene TRBV3-2) and TRBJ2-7; 7 bases align to TRBD1. The CDR3 loop spans 17 amino acids. V dropped 4 bases and J dropped 3; count of bases not matched to a gene: 15. Germline CDR1 and CDR2: LGHDT and YNNKEL (reference sequence). CDR3 protein: CASSPGGGQLALYEQYF. CDR3 in DNA: TGTGCCAGCAGCCCAGGTGGGGGACAGCTGGCGCTCTACGAGCAGTACTTC.

The chain couples TRBV9 to TRBJ2-1; D may be TRBD1 (6 bases). This CDR3 is 15 amino acids long. V was clipped by 7 bases and J by 0 bases, with 14 bases between them. The germline V gene encodes CDR1 SGDLS and CDR2 YYNGEE. DNA of the CDR3: TGTGCCAGCTCATCGACAGGATTCTCCTACAATGAGCAGTTCTTC. The encoded protein is CASSSTGFSYNEQFF.

The chain couples TRBV9 to TRBJ2-3, with 9 bases matching TRBD2. The CDR3 runs to 15 residues. Germline-derived CDR1 and CDR2 are SGDLS and YYNGEE. The junction had 5 bases not matched to a gene; V was cut back by 3 bases and J by 3 bases. The CDR3 loop reads CASSASGGRTDTQYF. The CDR3, as DNA: TGTGCCAGCAGCGCCAGCGGGGGGAGGACAGATACGCAGTATTTT.

The rearrangement links TRBV11-2 to TRBJ2-1; TRBD2 aligns across 7 bases. CDR1 and CDR2 from the germline V gene are SGHAT and FQNNGV. J gave up 4 bases and V 3 bases, and 6 bases lay outside the gene matches. This CDR3 has 15 amino acids. This chain's CDR3 is CASSFRAGEYNEQFF. As DNA, the CDR3 is TGTGCCAGCAGCTTTAGGGCGGGGGAGTACAATGAGCAGTTCTTC.

This clone has only one observation. The chain has TRBV2 and TRBJ2-7; the match to TRBD1 covers 10 bases. Trimming cost V 8 bases and J 5 bases; bases outside gene matches: 6. Germline-derived CDR1 and CDR2 are SNHLY and FYNNEI. The CDR3 runs 13 residues. The CDR3, as DNA: TGTGCCAGCGACGGACAGGGGGAGAACGAGCAGTACTTC. Amino acid sequence: CASDGQGENEQYF.

CDR3 bases: TGTGCCAGCAGCCCTTACGTGGGGGGGTTGCAGCCCCAGCATTTT. It translates to CASSPYVGGLQPQHF. This sequence joins TRBV7-2 and TRBJ1-5; D is possibly TRBD1 (5 bases). CDR1 SGHTA and CDR2 FQGNSA come from the germline V gene. The CDR3 contains 15 residues. Trimming cost V 5 bases and J 7 bases, with 18 bases left between them.

The chain links TRBV25-1 to TRBJ1-6; D gene unclear. The CDR3 consists of 14 residues. CDR1 and CDR2 (germline): MGHDK, SYGVNS. With 2 bases removed from V and 9 bases from J, the gap between germline ends came to 11 bases. The CDR3 sequence is CASSEIGLSSPLHF. Here the CDR3 DNA reads TGTGCCAGCAGTGAAATAGGACTCTCTTCACCCCTCCACTTT.

For the CDR3, the DNA is TGTGCCAGCAGCCCTCAGGTGTTAAGCTCCTACAATGAGCAGTTCTTC. Protein product: CASSPQVLSSYNEQFF. V gene TRBV7-2 combines with J gene TRBJ2-1, with D uncertain. Trimming shortened V by 5 bases and J by 0 bases, and 14 bases separated the two germline ends. The CDR3 covers 16 residues. Germline-derived CDR1 and CDR2 are SGHTA and FQGNSA.